This entry lists 32 T cell receptor beta chains sequenced from one sample in a study of cytomegalovirus exposure and HLA in healthy donors. Primers included in the PCR were 60 Vbeta and 13 Jbeta primers. Using immunoSEQ multiplex PCR, the repertoire was profiled, and TCRdb retains in-frame clones only, with some absent. The sample holds hundreds of thousands of clones, over 70% seen once. The source material was PBMCs. The receptors were gathered from a boy aged 2-9 years in good health and CMV-seronegative.

The count of this clone is one. The V call is TRBV30, the J call TRBJ1-2, with 8 bases fitting TRBD1. After removal of 3 bases from V and 4 bases from J, the junction contained 7 bases not matched to a gene. The CDR3 contains 14 residues. Germline CDR1 GTSNPN, CDR2 SVGIG (reference sequence). CDR3: CAWREDREGYGYTF. CDR3 bases: TGTGCCTGGAGAGAGGACAGGGAGGGCTATGGCTACACCTTC.

The CDR3 sequence: CASSHFGTEEEQYF. The CDR3, as DNA: TGCGCCAGCAGCCACTTTGGGACAGAAGAGGAGCAGTACTTC. The chain uses TRBV4-1 and TRBJ2-7; 7 bases line up with TRBD1. Germline V gene data show CDR1 as MGHRA and CDR2 as YSYEKL. The ends lost 3 bases at V and 7 bases at J; junction bases unmatched: 9. The CDR3 has 14 amino acids.

The chain carries TRBV6-1 and TRBJ1-2; 11 bases map to TRBD1. The J segment lost 7 bases and the V segment lost 6 bases, leaving 7 bases of the junction unmatched. CDR1 and CDR2 from the germline V gene are MNHNS and SASEGT. The CDR3 loop spans 14 amino acids. Written as DNA, the CDR3 is TGTGCCAGCAGACAGGACAGGGGGCGCGGTGGCTACACCTTC. Translated, it gives CASRQDRGRGGYTF.

The chain joins TRBV7-8 to TRBJ2-7; 11 bases match TRBD1. With 4 bases clipped from V and 5 bases from J, the junction kept 4 bases outside the gene matches. Germline CDR1 is SGHVS and CDR2 is FQNEAQ. CDR3 size: 14 residues. The CDR3, as DNA: TGTGCCAGCAGCTCCGGGACAGGGGGGAACGAGCAGTACTTC. Its translation is CASSSGTGGNEQYF.

As regards this clone: A read error may produce the germline difference seen at one junction end. This chain uses TRBV7-9 with TRBJ2-7; 7 bases align to TRBD1. This CDR3 region has 14 residues. Germline V gives CDR1 SEHNR, CDR2 FQNEAQ (reference sequence). CDR3 in amino acids: CSSSTRTGRYEQYF. In nucleotides, the CDR3 is TGTTCCAGCAGCACCCGGACAGGACGCTACGAGCAGTACTTC.

The rearrangement joins TRBV7-6 to TRBJ2-3, with TRBD2 matching 7 bases. V shed 3 bases and J 0 bases; nucleotides not matched to a gene: 6. CDR3 length: 16 residues. Per germline, CDR1 SGHVS and CDR2 FNYEAQ. The CDR3 loop is CASSFWGGLSTDTQYF. The DNA of the CDR3 is TGTGCCAGCAGCTTCTGGGGGGGACTAAGCACAGATACGCAGTATTTT.

The V call is TRBV6-4, the J call TRBJ2-1; 8 bases fit TRBD2. From germline, CDR1 is MRHNA and CDR2 SNTAGT. The CDR3 is 11 residues long. V trimming: 2 bases; J trimming: 12 bases; junction bases outside the gene matches: 0. The chain's CDR3 is CASSDGTRQFF. CDR3 nucleotides: TGTGCCAGCAGTGACGGGACTAGGCAGTTCTTC.

The chain has TRBV10-2 and TRBJ1-1; weak D call: TRBD1 (5 bases). CDR3 length equals 13 residues. Trimming removed 5 bases at V and 8 bases at J, with 15 bases between. The germline V gene has CDR1 WSHSY and CDR2 SAAADI. CDR3 sequence (DNA): TGCGCCAGCAGTTCTATGGGGCTGGTCGAAGCTTTCTTT. The encoded protein is CASSSMGLVEAFF.

J is TRBJ1-1 and V is TRBV19; TRBD1 is a possible D gene (6 bases). The V and J ends lost 2 bases and 6 bases respectively, with 16 bases between them. Germline lookup yields CDR1 LNHDA and CDR2 SQIVND (reference sequence). The CDR3 covers 15 residues. CDR3 sequence: CASSINRELVPEAFF. The CDR3 DNA is TGTGCCAGTAGTATAAACAGGGAGTTGGTCCCTGAAGCTTTCTTT.

This sequence joins TRBV5-1 and TRBJ1-3; 9 bases match TRBD1. V trimming: 0 bases; J trimming: 4 bases; junction bases outside the gene matches: 8. The CDR3 consists of 17 residues. Germline V gene sequence: CDR1 SGHRS, CDR2 YFSETQ. The CDR3 coding sequence is TGCGCCAGCAGCTTGGCCGGGACAGGGTATGGCGGAAACACCATATATTTT. Encoded protein: CASSLAGTGYGGNTIYF.

The chain links TRBV29-1 to TRBJ1-2; 8 positions agree with TRBD1. The CDR3 covers 13 residues. Germline V CDR1 and CDR2: SQVTM, ANQGSEA. J was trimmed by 8 bases and V by 6 bases; bases with no gene match: 11. The CDR3 nucleotides are TGCAGCGTCCAACGAGGACAGGGACGGGGCTACACCTTC. Its translation is CSVQRGQGRGYTF.

This clone was recorded a few times. The chain is built from TRBV6-5 and TRBJ1-1, with no clear D. V was shortened by 7 bases and J by 5 bases, with 14 bases between the two germline ends. The CDR3 extends over 13 amino acids. CDR1 MNHEY and CDR2 SVGAGI come from the germline V gene. CDR3 nucleotides: TGTGCCAGCACCGAGGGAGACGAGACTGAAGCTTTCTTT. Protein product: CASTEGDETEAFF.

This rearrangement joins TRBV5-4 to TRBJ2-5; 7 positions match TRBD1. The J segment lost 5 bases and the V segment lost 2 bases, leaving 6 bases of the junction unmatched. CDR3 length: 14 amino acids. Germline values: CDR1 SGHNT, CDR2 YYREEE (reference sequence). CDR3 region: CASSFRQGRETQYF. DNA of the CDR3: TGTGCCAGCAGCTTTAGACAGGGCCGGGAGACCCAGTACTTC.

V gene TRBV6-5 combines with J gene TRBJ2-7, with 9 bases matching TRBD1. Trimming cost V 0 bases and J 5 bases; bases outside gene matches: 8. The CDR3 consists of 16 residues. CDR1 is MNHEY and CDR2 is SVGAGI in the germline V gene. The CDR3: CASSYSRDRVGNEQYF. Written as DNA, the CDR3 is TGTGCCAGCAGTTACTCTCGGGACAGGGTAGGAAACGAGCAGTACTTC.

The CDR3 nucleotides are TGTGCCAGCAGCCAAGGAAGACAGGGATACACTGAAGCTTTCTTT. Residues: CASSQGRQGYTEAFF. This chain links TRBV14 with TRBJ1-1, with 7 bases that match TRBD1. Germline V gene lookup returns CDR1 SGHDN and CDR2 FVKESK. This CDR3 has 15 residues. Trimming at V came to 1 base and at J to 3 bases, leaving 5 bases not matched to a gene. Combining the CDR3 with reference TRBV14 and TRBJ1-1 gives the whole variable domain EAGVTQFPSHSVIEKGQTVTLRCDPISGHDNLYWYRRVMGKEIKFLLHFVKESKQDESGMPNNRFLAERTGGTYSTLKVQPAELEDSGVYFCASSQGRQGYTEAFFGQGTRLTVV.

Remarks on this clone: The sample contains more than one DNA sequence encoding this CDR3. The J gene is TRBJ2-1, the V gene TRBV20-1, with D unclear. Per the germline V gene, CDR1 is DFQATT and CDR2 is SNEGSKA (reference sequence). The CDR3 has 10 residues. Trimming removed 5 bases at V and 7 bases at J, with 6 bases between. The CDR3 here is CSASNNEQFF. CDR3 in DNA: TGCAGTGCTTCCAATAATGAGCAGTTCTTC.

The V and J genes are TRBV30 and TRBJ1-3; D is possibly TRBD1 (6 bases). This CDR3 contains 14 residues. CDR1 is GTSNPN and CDR2 is SVGIG in the germline V gene (reference sequence). Trimming removed 0 bases from V and 8 bases from J, with 14 bases in between. This chain's CDR3 is CAWSVPRGGDTIYF. The CDR3 DNA sequence: TGTGCCTGGAGTGTACCCAGGGGTGGGGACACCATATATTTT.

The gene calls are TRBV2 and TRBJ1-2, with D perhaps matching TRBD1 (6 bases). V was trimmed by 9 bases and J by 4 bases, leaving 15 bases between them. There are 13 residues in the CDR3. CDR1 and CDR2 (germline): SNHLY, FYNNEI. CDR3 residues: CARRDTSSYGYTF. The CDR3, as DNA: TGTGCCAGGAGGGACACCTCTAGCTATGGCTACACCTTC.

The chain employs TRBV30 and TRBJ1-1; D may be TRBD1 (6 bases). The germline V and J ends were trimmed by 5 bases and 7 bases, with 14 bases remaining between them. The CDR3 extends over 12 amino acids. Germline V CDR1 and CDR2: GTSNPN, SVGIG (reference sequence). CDR3 in amino acids: CAWGGGQREAFF. The CDR3 region has the DNA TGTGCCTGGGGGGGTGGACAGCGTGAAGCTTTCTTT.

V is TRBV9 and J is TRBJ2-7; the D gene is possibly TRBD1 (6 bases). The CDR3 is 14 amino acids. Deletions cut 0 bases from V and 0 bases from J, with 7 bases between. CDR1 SGDLS and CDR2 YYNGEE come from the germline V gene. The DNA for the CDR3 is TGTGCCAGCAGCGTAGACAGGGACTCCTACGAGCAGTACTTC. It is translated as CASSVDRDSYEQYF.

V gene TRBV5-4 combines with J gene TRBJ2-1, with D maybe TRBD2 (5 bases). The CDR3 contains 16 residues. V was trimmed by 4 bases and J by 0 bases, leaving 14 bases between them. The germline CDR1 and CDR2 sequences are SGHNT and YYREEE (reference sequence). CDR3 DNA: TGTGCCAGCAGCAGGGCCCGGGGTGCCTCCTACAATGAGCAGTTCTTC. Translating it yields CASSRARGASYNEQFF.

This chain uses TRBV4-1 with TRBJ1-1, with TRBD1 matching 8 bases. In germline, CDR1 is MGHRA, CDR2 YSYEKL. The CDR3 runs to 15 residues. V shed 4 bases, J shed 4 bases, and the junction held 8 bases outside the gene matches. CDR3 sequence reads: CASSPTGRGPTEAFF. The CDR3 DNA reads TGCGCCAGCAGCCCGACGGGCAGGGGGCCCACTGAAGCTTTCTTT.

The chain has TRBV6-5 and TRBJ1-2, with D possibly TRBD1 on 5 matching bases. CDR1 and CDR2 from the germline V gene are MNHEY and SVGAGI. The V gene lost 6 bases and the J gene lost 4 bases, with 12 bases spanning the gap. The CDR3 length is 13 residues. This chain's CDR3 is CASSFGGGYGYTF. CDR3 nucleotide sequence: TGTGCCAGCAGCTTCGGGGGGGGCTATGGCTACACCTTC.

V is TRBV12-5 and J is TRBJ2-2; a weak D match, TRBD1 (5 bases). V lost 6 bases, J lost 6 bases, and 14 bases lay in between. Germline V gene data show CDR1 as LGHNT and CDR2 as FRNRAP. This CDR3 has 14 amino acids. The CDR3 bases are TGTGCTAGTGGACGCCCAGGGTCATCCGGGGAGCTGTTTTTT. It yields the protein CASGRPGSSGELFF.

The rearrangement links TRBV5-1 to TRBJ2-7; no definite D call. Trimming pared 4 bases from V and 6 bases from J, leaving 8 bases between. Germline loops: CDR1 SGHRS, CDR2 YFSETQ. The CDR3 is made up of 11 amino acids. The CDR3 protein is CASSPGREQYF. CDR3 bases: TGCGCCAGCAGCCCGGGTCGCGAGCAGTACTTC.

The genes are TRBV9 and TRBJ2-7, with TRBD1 matching 7 bases. Unmatched junction bases numbered 11, after V lost 1 base and J lost 4 bases. Germline lookup yields CDR1 SGDLS and CDR2 YYNGEE. CDR3 length: 16 residues. Here the CDR3 DNA reads TGTGCCAGCAGCGTATCTGGGACAGTTCCTTCTTACGAGCAGTACTTC. Its protein is CASSVSGTVPSYEQYF.

The rearrangement joins TRBV30 to TRBJ1-1; D is unresolved. With 0 bases removed from V and 5 bases from J, the gap between germline ends came to 10 bases. The CDR3 totals 13 residues. The V gene's germline CDR1 is GTSNPN and CDR2 SVGIG (reference sequence). The CDR3 DNA reads as TGTGCCTGGAGTGTACACCGGGAAACTGAAGCTTTCTTT. Translation: CAWSVHRETEAFF.

By frequency in the sample, this clone is medium-sized. Written as DNA, the CDR3 is TGTGCCAGCAGCTTATCCTACGGGGGGCACACTGAAGCTTTCTTT. Translated: CASSLSYGGHTEAFF. The chain carries TRBV7-6 and TRBJ1-1; perhaps TRBD1 as D (6 bases). Trimming cost V 2 bases and J 3 bases, with 13 bases left between them. CDR1 and CDR2 from the germline V gene are SGHVS and FNYEAQ. The CDR3 totals 15 residues.

The rearrangement links TRBV5-1 to TRBJ2-3; 7 bases map to TRBD2. Germline V CDR1 and CDR2: SGHRS, YFSETQ. The J segment lost 5 bases and the V segment lost 0 bases, leaving 6 bases of the junction unmatched. There are 15 residues in the CDR3. The CDR3, as DNA: TGCGCCAGCAGCTTGGAGGCGGGAGAGGTAGATACGCAGTATTTT. Translated, it gives CASSLEAGEVDTQYF.

V and J are TRBV19 and TRBJ1-1, with D maybe TRBD1 (6 bases). V lost 3 bases and J lost 4, with 9 bases in between. The CDR3 runs to 13 residues. Germline CDR1 is LNHDA and CDR2 is SQIVND (reference sequence). This CDR3 reads CASSIGQTTEAFF. The CDR3 region has the DNA TGTGCCAGTAGTATCGGACAGACCACTGAAGCTTTCTTT. The variable domain in full, with the rest retrieved from reference TRBV19 and TRBJ1-1, is DGGITQSPKYLFRKEGQNVTLSCEQNLNHDAMYWYRQDPGQGLRLIYYSQIVNDFQKGDIAEGYSVSREKKESFPLTVTSAQKNPTAFYLCASSIGQTTEAFFGQGTRLTVV.

This clone was seen just once. The junction shows a germline mismatch at one end, possibly a read error. The V and J genes are TRBV6-1 and TRBJ1-5, with 11 bases lining up with TRBD1. Germline CDR1 and CDR2: MNHNS and SASEGT. This CDR3 has 14 amino acids. The CDR3 is CAGSAGTGGQPQHF. CDR3 sequence (DNA): TGTGCCGGCAGTGCCGGGACAGGGGGACAGCCCCAGCATTTT.

This chain connects TRBV4-1 to TRBJ2-1, with TRBD2 matching over 9 bases. Germline V gene lookup returns CDR1 MGHRA and CDR2 YSYEKL. The CDR3 has 17 residues. With 2 bases clipped from V and 4 bases from J, the junction kept 9 bases outside the gene matches. The CDR3 protein is CASSQPLAGKGYNEQFF. Written as DNA, the CDR3 is TGCGCCAGCAGCCAACCCCTAGCGGGAAAGGGGTACAATGAGCAGTTCTTC.